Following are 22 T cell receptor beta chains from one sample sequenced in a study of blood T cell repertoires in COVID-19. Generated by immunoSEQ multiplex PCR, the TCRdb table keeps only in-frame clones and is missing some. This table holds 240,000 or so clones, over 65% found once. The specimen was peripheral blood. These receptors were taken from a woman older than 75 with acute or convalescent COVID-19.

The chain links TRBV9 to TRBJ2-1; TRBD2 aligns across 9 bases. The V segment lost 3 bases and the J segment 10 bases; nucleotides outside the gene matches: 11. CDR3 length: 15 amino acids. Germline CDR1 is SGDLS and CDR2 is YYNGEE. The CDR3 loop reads CASSGAGGTWEEQFF. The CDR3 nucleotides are TGTGCCAGCAGCGGAGCGGGAGGAACATGGGAGGAGCAGTTCTTC.

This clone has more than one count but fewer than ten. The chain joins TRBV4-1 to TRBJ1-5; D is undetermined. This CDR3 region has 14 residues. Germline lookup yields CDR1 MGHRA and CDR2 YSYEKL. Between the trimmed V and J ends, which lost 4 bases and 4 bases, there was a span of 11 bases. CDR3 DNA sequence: TGCGCCAGCAGCCTCCGGACTGGGAATCAGCCCCAGCATTTT. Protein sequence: CASSLRTGNQPQHF.

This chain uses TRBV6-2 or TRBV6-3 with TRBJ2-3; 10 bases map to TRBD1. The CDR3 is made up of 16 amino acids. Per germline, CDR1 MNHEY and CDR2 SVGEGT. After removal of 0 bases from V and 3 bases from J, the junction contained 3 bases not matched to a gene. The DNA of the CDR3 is TGTGCCAGCAGTTACTCTGACAGGGGGCCGACAGATACGCAGTATTTT. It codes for CASSYSDRGPTDTQYF.

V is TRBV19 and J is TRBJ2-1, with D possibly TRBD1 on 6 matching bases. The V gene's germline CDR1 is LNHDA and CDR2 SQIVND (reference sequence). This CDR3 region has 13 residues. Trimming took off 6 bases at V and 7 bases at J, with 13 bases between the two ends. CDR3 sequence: CASRTGGANEQFF. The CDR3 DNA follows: TGTGCCAGTAGGACAGGTGGTGCGAATGAGCAGTTCTTC. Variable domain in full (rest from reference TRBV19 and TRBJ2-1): DGGITQSPKYLFRKEGQNVTLSCEQNLNHDAMYWYRQDPGQGLRLIYYSQIVNDFQKGDIAEGYSVSREKKESFPLTVTSAQKNPTAFYLCASRTGGANEQFFGPGTRLTVL.

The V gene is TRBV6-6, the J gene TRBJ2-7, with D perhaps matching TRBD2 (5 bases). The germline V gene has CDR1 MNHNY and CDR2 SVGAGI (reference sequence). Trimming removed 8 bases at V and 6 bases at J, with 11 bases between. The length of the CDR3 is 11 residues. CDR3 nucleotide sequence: TGTGCCAGCTCACCTGGGAGCGAGCAGTACTTC. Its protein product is CASSPGSEQYF.

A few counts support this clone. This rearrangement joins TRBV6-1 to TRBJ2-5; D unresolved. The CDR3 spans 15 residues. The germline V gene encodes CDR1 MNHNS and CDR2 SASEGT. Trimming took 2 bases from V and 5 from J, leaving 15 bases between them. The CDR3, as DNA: TGTGCCAGCAGTGAAATGAGTCTGACGGAGGAGACCCAGTACTTC. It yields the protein CASSEMSLTEETQYF.

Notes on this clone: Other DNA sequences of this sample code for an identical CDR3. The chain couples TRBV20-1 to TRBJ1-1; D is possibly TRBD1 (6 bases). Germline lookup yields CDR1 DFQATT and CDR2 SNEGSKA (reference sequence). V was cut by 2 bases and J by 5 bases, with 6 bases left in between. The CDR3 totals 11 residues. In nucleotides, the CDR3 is TGCAGTGCTAGACAGGGGACTGAAGCTTTCTTT. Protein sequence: CSARQGTEAFF.

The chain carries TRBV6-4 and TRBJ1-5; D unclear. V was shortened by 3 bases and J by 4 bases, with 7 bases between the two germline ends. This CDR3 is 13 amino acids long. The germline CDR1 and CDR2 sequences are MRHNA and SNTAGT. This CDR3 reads CASSEYRNQPQHF. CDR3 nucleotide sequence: TGTGCCAGCAGTGAATATCGGAATCAGCCCCAGCATTTT.

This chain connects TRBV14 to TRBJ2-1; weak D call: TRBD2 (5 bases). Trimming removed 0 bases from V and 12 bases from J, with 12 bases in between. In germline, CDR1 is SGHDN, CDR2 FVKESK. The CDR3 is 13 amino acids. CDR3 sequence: CASSQETRVPQFF. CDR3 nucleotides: TGTGCCAGCAGCCAAGAAACGAGGGTCCCGCAGTTCTTC.

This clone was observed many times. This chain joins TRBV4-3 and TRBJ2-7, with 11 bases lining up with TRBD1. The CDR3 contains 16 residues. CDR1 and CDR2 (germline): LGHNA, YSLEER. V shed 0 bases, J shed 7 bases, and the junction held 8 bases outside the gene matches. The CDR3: CASSQESGQGAWEQYF. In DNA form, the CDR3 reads TGCGCCAGCAGCCAAGAAAGCGGACAGGGGGCGTGGGAGCAGTACTTC.

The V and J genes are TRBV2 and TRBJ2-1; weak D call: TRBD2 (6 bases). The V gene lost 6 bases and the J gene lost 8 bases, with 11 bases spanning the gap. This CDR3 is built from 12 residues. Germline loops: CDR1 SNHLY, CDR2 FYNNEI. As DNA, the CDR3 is TGTGCCAGCAGCTTGGAGGGCTATGAGCAGTTCTTC. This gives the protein CASSLEGYEQFF.

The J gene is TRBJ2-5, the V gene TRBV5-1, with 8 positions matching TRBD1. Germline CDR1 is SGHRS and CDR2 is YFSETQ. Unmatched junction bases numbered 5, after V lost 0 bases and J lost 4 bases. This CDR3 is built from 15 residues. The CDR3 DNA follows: TGCGCCAGCAGCTTGGGCGGGCAGGGGGCAGAGACCCAGTACTTC. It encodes CASSLGGQGAETQYF.

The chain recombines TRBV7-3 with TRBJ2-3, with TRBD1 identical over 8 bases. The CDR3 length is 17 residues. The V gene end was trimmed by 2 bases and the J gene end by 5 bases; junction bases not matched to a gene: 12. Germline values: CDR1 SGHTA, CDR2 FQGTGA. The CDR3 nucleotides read TGTGCCAGCAGCTTACAGGGGGCGAATGGAGCCCTAGATACGCAGTATTTT. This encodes CASSLQGANGALDTQYF.

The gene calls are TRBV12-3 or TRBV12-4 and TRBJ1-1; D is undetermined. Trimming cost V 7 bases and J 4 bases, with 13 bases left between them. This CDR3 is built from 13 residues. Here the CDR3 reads CASNPDAATEAFF. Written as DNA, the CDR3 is TGTGCCAGCAACCCGGATGCGGCCACTGAAGCTTTCTTT.

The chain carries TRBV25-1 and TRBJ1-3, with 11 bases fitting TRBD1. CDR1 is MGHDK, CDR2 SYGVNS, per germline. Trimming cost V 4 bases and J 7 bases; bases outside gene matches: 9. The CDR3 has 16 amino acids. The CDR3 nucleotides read TGTGCCAGCAGTGCGGGTCTGGACAGGGGGCGGAACACCATATATTTT. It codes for CASSAGLDRGRNTIYF.

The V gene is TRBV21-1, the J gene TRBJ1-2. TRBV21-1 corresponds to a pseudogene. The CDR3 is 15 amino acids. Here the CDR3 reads CASSNKSSGNYGYTF. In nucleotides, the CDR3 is TGTGCCAGCAGCAATAAGTCGAGCGGCAACTATGGCTACACCTTC.

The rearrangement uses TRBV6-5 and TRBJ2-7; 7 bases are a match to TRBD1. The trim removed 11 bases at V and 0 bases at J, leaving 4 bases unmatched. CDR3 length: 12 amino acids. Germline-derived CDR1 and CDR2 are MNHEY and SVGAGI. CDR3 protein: CAEGASSYEQYF. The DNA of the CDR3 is TGTGCCGAGGGGGCGAGCTCCTACGAGCAGTACTTC.

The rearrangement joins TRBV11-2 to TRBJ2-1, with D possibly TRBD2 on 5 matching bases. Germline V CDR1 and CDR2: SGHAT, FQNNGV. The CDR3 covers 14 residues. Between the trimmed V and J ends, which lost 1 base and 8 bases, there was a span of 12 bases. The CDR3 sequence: CASSLVLAGYEQFF. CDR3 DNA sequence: TGTGCCAGCAGCTTAGTGCTAGCCGGCTATGAGCAGTTCTTC.

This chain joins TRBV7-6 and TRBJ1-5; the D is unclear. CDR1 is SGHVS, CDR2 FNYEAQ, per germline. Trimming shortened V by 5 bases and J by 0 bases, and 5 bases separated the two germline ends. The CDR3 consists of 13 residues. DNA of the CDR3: TGTGCCAGCAGCGCGTATAGCAATCAGCCCCAGCATTTT. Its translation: CASSAYSNQPQHF.

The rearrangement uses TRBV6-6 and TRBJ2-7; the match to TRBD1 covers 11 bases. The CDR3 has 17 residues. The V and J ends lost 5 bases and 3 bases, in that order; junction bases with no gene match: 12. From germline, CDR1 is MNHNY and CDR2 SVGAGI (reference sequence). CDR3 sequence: CASSRDRGSTGLYEQYF. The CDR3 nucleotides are TGTGCCAGCAGTCGGGACAGGGGGTCAACCGGCCTCTACGAGCAGTACTTC.

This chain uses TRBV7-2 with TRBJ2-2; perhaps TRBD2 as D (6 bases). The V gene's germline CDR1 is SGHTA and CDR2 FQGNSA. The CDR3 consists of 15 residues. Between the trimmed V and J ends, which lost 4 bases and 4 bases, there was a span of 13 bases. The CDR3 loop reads CASSSKTSSTGELFF. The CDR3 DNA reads TGTGCCAGCAGCTCCAAAACTAGCTCCACCGGGGAGCTGTTTTTT.

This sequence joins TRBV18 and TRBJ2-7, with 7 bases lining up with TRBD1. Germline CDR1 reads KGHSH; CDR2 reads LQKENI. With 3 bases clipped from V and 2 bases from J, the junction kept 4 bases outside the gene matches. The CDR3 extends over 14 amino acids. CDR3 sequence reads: CASSPQQGPYEQYF. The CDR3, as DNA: TGTGCCAGCTCACCTCAACAGGGGCCCTACGAGCAGTACTTC.